The source of this T cell receptor beta chain is a study of OX40 agonist ivuxolimab in advanced cancers. Across the study: Anti-PD-1, anti-PD-L1 or anti-CTLA-4 therapy given earlier was allowed, and approximately 40% had some. There were three patients with partial responses, one having hepatocellular carcinoma and two cutaneous melanoma.

Sequencing was performed with immunoSEQ multiplex PCR; in TCRdb, only in-frame clones are kept and a portion is missing. The sample holds 80,000 to 95,000 clones, approximately 79% seen once. From germline, CDR1 is LNHDA and CDR2 SQIVND (reference sequence). V was pared by 3 bases and J by 1 base, with 9 bases between. The length of the CDR3 is 15 residues. Sequencing was performed on CD4+ or CD8+ T cells sorted from blood, taken in a trial of the OX40 agonist ivuxolimab. This sequence originates from an adult with an advanced solid tumor such as melanoma, head and neck, liver or kidney cancer. This chain joins TRBV19 and TRBJ2-2, with a weak D call TRBD1 (5 bases). CDR3 sequence: CASSMPQGNTGELFF. CDR3 DNA: TGTGCCAGTAGTATGCCCCAGGGGAACACCGGGGAGCTGTTTTTT.